In its sample, the clone carrying this T cell receptor (beta chain) was seen many times. Its specificity is unknown. Losses at the gene ends were 0 bases for V and 4 bases for J; bases not matched to a gene: 5. Germline V gene lookup returns CDR1 SGHTA and CDR2 FQGNSA. CDR3 length: 15 residues. The record originates from a study of T cells in Graves' hyperthyroidism and ophthalmopathy. Study overall: Peripheral blood was obtained at initial diagnosis, preceding any treatment.

General study results and limits: Ophthalmopathy was separated from stable hyperthyroidism by a 13 V-J model. Expanded thyroid clonotypes (above 0.001) were mostly also found in blood.

Each ophthalmopathy patient scored at least 3 on the Clinical Activity Score and at least 4 on NOSPECS grade, with duration under 3 months. It was RNA transcripts that yielded the amplified TCR beta CDR3 regions. TCR CDR3 regions were first amplified by RT-PCR with HTBI primers. TCRdb ran MiXCR on the multiplex PCR reads and lists one entry per CDR3 protein. The sample holds about 290,000 distinct CDR3 sequences, roughly 18% seen once. Sequences were obtained from blood. The rearrangement joins TRBV7-2 to TRBJ2-7; TRBD2 aligns across 8 bases. This receptor was obtained from a man aged 50 to 60 with Graves' ophthalmopathy. DNA of the CDR3: TGTGCCAGCAGCTTAGCGGCGGGAGGTGGGTACGAGCAGTACTTC. Translated, it gives CASSLAAGGGYEQYF.